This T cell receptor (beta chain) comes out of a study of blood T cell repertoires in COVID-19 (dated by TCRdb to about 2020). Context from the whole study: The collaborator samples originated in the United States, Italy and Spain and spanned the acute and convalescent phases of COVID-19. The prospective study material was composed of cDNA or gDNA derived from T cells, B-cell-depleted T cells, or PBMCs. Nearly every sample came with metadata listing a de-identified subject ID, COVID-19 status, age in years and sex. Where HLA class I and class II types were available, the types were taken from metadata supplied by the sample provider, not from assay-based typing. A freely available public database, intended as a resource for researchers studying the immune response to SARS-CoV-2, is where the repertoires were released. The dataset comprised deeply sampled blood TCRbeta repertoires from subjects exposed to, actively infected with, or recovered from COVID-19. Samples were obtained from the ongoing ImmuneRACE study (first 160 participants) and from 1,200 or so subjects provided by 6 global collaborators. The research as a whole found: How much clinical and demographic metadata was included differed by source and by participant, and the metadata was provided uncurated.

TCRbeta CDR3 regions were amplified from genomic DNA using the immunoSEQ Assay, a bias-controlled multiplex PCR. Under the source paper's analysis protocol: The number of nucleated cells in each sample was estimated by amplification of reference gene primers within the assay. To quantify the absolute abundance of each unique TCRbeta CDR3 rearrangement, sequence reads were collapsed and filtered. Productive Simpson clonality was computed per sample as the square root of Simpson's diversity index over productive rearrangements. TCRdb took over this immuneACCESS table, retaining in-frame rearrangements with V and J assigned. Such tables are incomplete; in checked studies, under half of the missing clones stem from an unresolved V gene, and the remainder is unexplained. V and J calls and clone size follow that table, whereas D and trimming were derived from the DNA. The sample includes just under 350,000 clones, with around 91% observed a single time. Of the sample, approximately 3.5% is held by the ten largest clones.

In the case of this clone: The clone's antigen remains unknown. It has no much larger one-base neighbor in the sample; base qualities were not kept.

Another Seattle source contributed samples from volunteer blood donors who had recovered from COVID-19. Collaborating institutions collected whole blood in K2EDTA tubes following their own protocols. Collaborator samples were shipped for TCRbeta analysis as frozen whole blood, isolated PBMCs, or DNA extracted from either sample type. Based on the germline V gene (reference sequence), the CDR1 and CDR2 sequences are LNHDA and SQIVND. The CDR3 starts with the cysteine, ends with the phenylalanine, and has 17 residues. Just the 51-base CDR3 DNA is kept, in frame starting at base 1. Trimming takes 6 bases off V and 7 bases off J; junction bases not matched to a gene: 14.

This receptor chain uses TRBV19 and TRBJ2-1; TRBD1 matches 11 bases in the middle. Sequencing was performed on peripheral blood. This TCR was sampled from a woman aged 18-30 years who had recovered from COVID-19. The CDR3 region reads CASRGTRGDRGANEQFF. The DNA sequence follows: TGTGCCAGTAGGGGGACCCGGGGGGACAGGGGGGCGAATGAGCAGTTCTTC. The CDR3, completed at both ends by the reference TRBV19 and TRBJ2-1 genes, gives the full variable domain DGGITQSPKYLFRKEGQNVTLSCEQNLNHDAMYWYRQDPGQGLRLIYYSQIVNDFQKGDIAEGYSVSREKKESFPLTVTSAQKNPTAFYLCASRGTRGDRGANEQFFGPGTRLTVL.